This is a list of T cell receptor beta chains from one sample in a study of blood T cell repertoires in COVID-19. Clones were sequenced by immunoSEQ multiplex PCR, and TCRdb holds only the in-frame ones, with some missing. The sample records about 440,000 clones, 87% being singletons. Source material: PBMCs or T cells enriched from blood (not recorded which). These receptors originate from a woman between 18 and 29 years old with acute COVID-19. The CDR3 runs from the conserved cysteine through the conserved F or W. The order of the fields is J gene, V gene, D gene, clone size, CDR3 protein, CDR3 DNA. The D gene is left open where the match is weak. A row's size may be missing; if present it is once, few, many or a size class.

TRBJ1-2,TRBV9,TRBD1,.,CASSSVLNLGQGAGGYTF,TGTGCCAGCAGCTCCGTGCTTAATCTGGGACAGGGGGCAGGTGGCTACACCTTC
TRBJ2-1,TRBV19,TRBD1,.,CASSNGQARNEQFF,TGTGCCAGTAGTAACGGACAGGCCCGCAATGAGCAGTTCTTC
TRBJ2-7,TRBV30,.,.,CAWSVVGGGSYEQYF,TGTGCCTGGAGTGTGGTCGGGGGAGGTTCCTACGAGCAGTACTTC
TRBJ1-2,TRBV4-1,.,.,CASSQEGVVCYGYTF,TGCGCCAGCAGCCAAGAAGGGGTGGTTTGCTATGGCTACACCTTC
TRBJ2-7,TRBV10-3,.,.,CAISESGSGGQPRSYEQYF,TGTGCCATCAGTGAGTCGGGTTCGGGCGGACAGCCTCGATCCTACGAGCAGTACTTC
TRBJ1-2,TRBV27,.,.,CASSSGGANYGYTF,TGTGCCAGCAGTTCTGGAGGGGCTAACTATGGCTACACCTTC
TRBJ2-7,TRBV7-9,.,.,CASSGGGFSYEQYF,TGTGCCAGCTCAGGAGGTGGCTTCTCCTACGAGCAGTACTTC
TRBJ2-1,TRBV27,TRBD2,.,CASSSAGEGNEQFF,TGTGCCAGCAGTTCAGCGGGGGAAGGGAATGAGCAGTTCTTC
TRBJ2-3,TRBV7-2,TRBD2,.,CASSPRGSGRGGTDTQYF,TGTGCCAGCAGCCCCCGGGGGAGCGGGAGGGGGGGCACAGATACGCAGTATTTT
TRBJ2-1,TRBV27,.,.,CASSSFNEQFF,TGTGCCAGCAGTTCCTTCAATGAGCAGTTCTTC
TRBJ2-1,TRBV7-9,TRBD2,.,CASSLDGRAYNEQFF,TGTGCCAGCAGCTTAGACGGGAGGGCCTACAATGAGCAGTTCTTC
TRBJ1-2,TRBV5-1,.,once,CASSRESLEYGYTF,TGCGCCAGCAGCCGGGAAAGTTTGGAATATGGCTACACCTTC
TRBJ2-7,TRBV12-5,.,many,CASGDMGGPLSYEQYF,TGTGCTAGTGGGGACATGGGAGGTCCACTCTCCTACGAGCAGTACTTC
TRBJ1-2,TRBV3-1/TRBV3-2,TRBD1,.,CASREMDRDGGYTF,TGTGCCAGCAGGGAGATGGACAGGGACGGTGGCTACACCTTC
TRBJ1-3,TRBV10-3,.,.,CAISSQGNTIYF,TGTGCCATCAGTTCACAAGGAAACACCATATATTTT
TRBJ1-2,TRBV18,TRBD1,once,CASSPRDRPLVGYGYTF,TGTGCCAGCTCACCAAGGGACAGACCCCTAGTAGGCTATGGCTACACCTTC
TRBJ2-7,TRBV5-4,.,.,CASSLRAGTYEQYF,TGTGCCAGCAGCTTGAGGGCGGGGACCTACGAGCAGTACTTC
TRBJ2-7,TRBV28,TRBD1,few,CASSRTGELSYEQYF,TGTGCCAGCAGTCGTACAGGGGAGTTGTCCTACGAGCAGTACTTC
TRBJ2-3,TRBV7-2,.,.,CASSSTTVDTQYF,TGTGCCAGCAGTTCGACTACTGTCGATACGCAGTATTTT
TRBJ2-7,TRBV7-9,TRBD2,.,CASSPPGGVGYEQYF,TGTGCCAGCAGCCCGCCGGGGGGAGTGGGCTACGAGCAGTACTTC
TRBJ1-5,TRBV5-1,.,.,CASSLTHNQPQHF,TGCGCCAGCAGCTTGACACATAATCAGCCCCAGCATTTT
TRBJ2-7,TRBV27,TRBD1,.,CASRQRHGTGRSYEQYF,TGTGCCAGCAGACAAAGACATGGGACAGGGCGGTCCTACGAGCAGTACTTC
TRBJ2-5,TRBV9,TRBD1,.,CASSVASGGVETQYF,TGTGCCAGCAGCGTAGCTTCAGGGGGCGTAGAGACCCAGTACTTC
TRBJ1-6,TRBV19,TRBD1,.,CASSFGQGHSPLHF,TGTGCCAGTAGTTTTGGACAGGGTCATTCACCCCTCCACTTT
TRBJ2-7,TRBV6-5,TRBD2,.,CASSSGTTLEQYF,TGTGCCAGCAGCTCCGGGACTACCCTCGAGCAGTACTTC
TRBJ2-5,TRBV28,TRBD2,.,CASSFRAGRFRETQYF,TGTGCCAGCAGTTTTAGAGCGGGAAGGTTCCGTGAGACCCAGTACTTC
TRBJ2-1,TRBV9,.,.,CASSRSVNEQFF,TGTGCCAGCAGTCGTAGCGTTAATGAGCAGTTCTTC
TRBJ2-3,TRBV24-1,TRBD2,.,CATSDPLSGSSTDTQYF,TGTGCCACCAGTGATCCACTTAGCGGGAGTAGCACAGATACGCAGTATTTT
TRBJ2-1,TRBV7-9,.,.,CATSGVDNEQFF,TGTGCCACCTCCGGAGTAGACAATGAGCAGTTCTTC
TRBJ2-7,TRBV5-1,TRBD2,.,CASSSSGRSPYEQYF,TGCGCCAGCAGCTCTAGCGGGAGATCCCCTTACGAGCAGTACTTC
TRBJ2-1,TRBV3-1/TRBV3-2,.,.,CASTDSSGFRPHEQFF,TGTGCCAGCACCGATAGTAGCGGATTCAGGCCCCATGAGCAGTTCTTC
TRBJ1-1,TRBV7-2,.,.,CASSTTVNTEAFF,TGTGCCAGCAGCACCACAGTGAACACTGAAGCTTTCTTT
TRBJ2-2,TRBV5-1,.,.,CASSLGGGLNTGELFF,TGCGCCAGCAGCTTAGGCGGAGGGCTGAACACCGGGGAGCTGTTTTTT
TRBJ2-4,TRBV6-5,.,.,CASSYQAGKTVIQYF,TGTGCCAGCAGTTACCAGGCAGGGAAAACTGTCATTCAGTACTTC
TRBJ1-1,TRBV7-9,.,.,CASSLGVRADTEAFF,TGTGCCAGCAGCTTAGGGGTCAGGGCGGACACTGAAGCTTTCTTT
TRBJ2-5,TRBV2,.,.,CASKGNRQETQYF,TGTGCCAGCAAGGGGAACAGGCAAGAGACCCAGTACTTC
TRBJ2-7,TRBV20-1,TRBD2,.,CSAAGGGEQYF,TGCAGTGCGGCGGGAGGTGGCGAGCAGTACTTC
TRBJ1-6,TRBV9,TRBD1,few,CASSLRGTVGDSPLHF,TGTGCCAGCAGCCTCCGAGGGACAGTTGGAGATTCACCCCTCCACTTT
TRBJ2-7,TRBV9,.,.,CASSVGEDEQYF,TGTGCCAGCAGCGTAGGGGAGGACGAGCAGTACTTC
TRBJ1-1,TRBV6-1,TRBD1,.,CASSETGGYTEAFF,TGTGCCAGCAGTGAAACAGGGGGGTACACTGAAGCTTTCTTT
TRBJ1-5,TRBV5-5,TRBD1,.,CASSLGGQGAGGNQPQHF,TGTGCCAGCAGCTTGGGGGGACAGGGGGCAGGTGGCAATCAGCCCCAGCATTTT
TRBJ1-1,TRBV5-1,.,.,CASRYGGTEAFF,TGCGCCAGCAGATACGGGGGGACTGAAGCTTTCTTT
TRBJ2-2,TRBV7-2,.,.,CASSLVRQVGTGELFF,TGTGCCAGCAGCTTAGTTCGACAGGTCGGCACCGGGGAGCTGTTTTTT
TRBJ1-5,TRBV4-1,.,.,CASSQGARNNQPQHF,TGCGCCAGCAGCCAAGGGGCAAGGAACAATCAGCCCCAGCATTTT
TRBJ2-7,TRBV12-3/TRBV12-4,.,.,CASSLASGYEQYF,TGTGCCAGCAGTTTAGCGAGCGGTTACGAGCAGTACTTC
TRBJ1-2,TRBV6-5,TRBD1,.,CASSYSWDSTYGYTF,TGTGCCAGCAGTTACTCCTGGGACAGCACCTATGGCTACACCTTC
TRBJ2-3,TRBV3-1/TRBV3-2,TRBD2,.,CASSQGDIAGTSTDTQYF,TGTGCCAGCAGCCAGGGTGACATAGCGGGCACAAGCACAGATACGCAGTATTTT